Listed below are T cell receptor beta chains from one sample, sequenced in a study of CD8+ T cells in alopecia areata. Clones were sequenced by immunoSEQ multiplex PCR, and TCRdb holds only the in-frame ones, with some missing. Of roughly 200,000 clones in the sample, around two fifths were seen once. This specimen consisted of CD4+ T cells sorted from blood, obtained at approximately week 37, from a patient treated with tofacitinib. These receptors were collected from a human donor with alopecia areata. CDR3s include the opening cysteine and the closing phenylalanine or tryptophan. Fields, in order: V gene, D gene, J gene, clone size, CDR3 DNA, CDR3 protein. A D gene is named only where the DNA matches it firmly. The listing skips clone size in some rows; elsewhere it reads once, few, many or a size class.

V: TRBV25-1; D: .; J: TRBJ2-7; size: few; DNA: TGTGCCAGCAGTAGCAGTATCTACGAGCAGTACTTC; CDR3: CASSSSIYEQYF
V: TRBV5-1; D: .; J: TRBJ2-5; size: .; DNA: TGCGCCAGCAGCTTGGGTTTAGGCGAGACCCAGTACTTC; CDR3: CASSLGLGETQYF
V: TRBV19; D: .; J: TRBJ1-1; size: .; DNA: TGTGCCAGTAGCGAAGGGCTGGTGAACACTGAAGCTTTCTTT; CDR3: CASSEGLVNTEAFF
V: TRBV29-1; D: .; J: TRBJ1-4; size: .; DNA: TGCAGCGTTGAAGCCGGCTCGAGGGAAAAACTGTTTTTT; CDR3: CSVEAGSREKLFF
V: TRBV29-1; D: TRBD2; J: TRBJ2-7; size: few; DNA: TGCAGCGTTAACCTGGCTAGCGGGACCCAGCAGTACTTC; CDR3: CSVNLASGTQQYF
V: TRBV20-1; D: .; J: TRBJ2-5; size: few; DNA: TGCAGTGGGCAGGACCAAGAGACCCAGTACTTC; CDR3: CSGQDQETQYF
V: TRBV5-1; D: .; J: TRBJ2-3; size: .; DNA: TGCGCCAGCACGTCAGGGACTAGCACAGATACGCAGTATTTT; CDR3: CASTSGTSTDTQYF
V: TRBV29-1; D: TRBD1; J: TRBJ2-7; size: few; DNA: TGCAGCGTTGCCGGGACAGGGGGTTTCGTCTACGAGCAGTACTTC; CDR3: CSVAGTGGFVYEQYF
V: TRBV7-9; D: .; J: TRBJ2-7; size: .; DNA: TGTGCCAGCAGCTCCTATAAGGGGGTCCTTGGGTACGAGCAGTACTTC; CDR3: CASSSYKGVLGYEQYF
V: TRBV6-1; D: .; J: TRBJ2-5; size: few; DNA: TGTGCCAGCAGGAGGGGGGAGACCCAGTACTTC; CDR3: CASRRGETQYF
V: TRBV30; D: .; J: TRBJ1-2; size: .; DNA: TGTGCCTGGAGTCTTACTAACTATGGCTACACCTTC; CDR3: CAWSLTNYGYTF
V: TRBV7-9; D: .; J: TRBJ2-6; size: .; DNA: TGTGCCGGAGCGTTACCAAGCTCTGGGGCCAACGTCCTGACTTTC; CDR3: CAGALPSSGANVLTF
V: TRBV29-1; D: TRBD1; J: TRBJ2-1; size: few; DNA: TGCAGCGCCCGGGACAGGCGAACTTTATACAATGAGCAGTTCTTC; CDR3: CSARDRRTLYNEQFF
V: TRBV14; D: .; J: TRBJ2-3; size: .; DNA: TGTGCCAGCAGCCAAGAACGGCAGAGTCGAGGATATACGCAGTATTTT; CDR3: CASSQERQSRGYTQYF
V: TRBV5-1; D: .; J: TRBJ1-2; size: .; DNA: TGCGCCAGCAGCCTCGGGACACAGGCCGGCTACACCTTC; CDR3: CASSLGTQAGYTF
V: TRBV29-1; D: .; J: TRBJ2-5; size: .; DNA: TGCAGCGTAGCCATCACAGGGTCTTGGGAGACCCAGTACTTC; CDR3: CSVAITGSWETQYF
V: TRBV7-2; D: TRBD1; J: TRBJ2-7; size: few; DNA: TGTGCCAGCAGCTTAAGCTCGGGACAGACGTACGAGCAGTACTTC; CDR3: CASSLSSGQTYEQYF
V: TRBV2; D: TRBD2; J: TRBJ2-3; size: few; DNA: TGTGCCAGCAGCCTACTAGCGGGAGGGCCCGATACGCAGTATTTT; CDR3: CASSLLAGGPDTQYF
V: TRBV7-8; D: .; J: TRBJ2-5; size: few; DNA: TGTGCCAGCAGCTTGGCAGGTTTCCAAGAGACCCAGTACTTC; CDR3: CASSLAGFQETQYF
V: TRBV29-1; D: TRBD2; J: TRBJ2-1; size: once; DNA: TGCAGCGTCTGGACTAGCGGGAGTAAGGGCAATGAGCAGTTCTTC; CDR3: CSVWTSGSKGNEQFF
V: TRBV29-1; D: TRBD2; J: TRBJ2-7; size: .; DNA: TGCAGCGGAAAAATAGCGGGACACTACGAGCAGTACTTC; CDR3: CSGKIAGHYEQYF
V: TRBV7-9; D: .; J: TRBJ2-7; size: few; DNA: TGTGCCAGCAGCTTGGAGAGCGAGCAGTACTTC; CDR3: CASSLESEQYF